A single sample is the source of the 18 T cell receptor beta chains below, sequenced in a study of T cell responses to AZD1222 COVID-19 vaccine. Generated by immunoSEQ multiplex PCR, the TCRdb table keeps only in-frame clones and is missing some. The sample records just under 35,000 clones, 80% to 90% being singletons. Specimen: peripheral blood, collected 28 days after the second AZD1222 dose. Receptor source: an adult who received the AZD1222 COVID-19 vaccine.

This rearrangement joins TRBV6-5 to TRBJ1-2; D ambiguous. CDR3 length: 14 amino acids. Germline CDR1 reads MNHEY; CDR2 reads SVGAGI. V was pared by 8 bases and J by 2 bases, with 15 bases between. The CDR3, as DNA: TGTGCCAGCTTGAGGCCGGCAAGCAACTATGGCTACACCTTC. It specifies CASLRPASNYGYTF.

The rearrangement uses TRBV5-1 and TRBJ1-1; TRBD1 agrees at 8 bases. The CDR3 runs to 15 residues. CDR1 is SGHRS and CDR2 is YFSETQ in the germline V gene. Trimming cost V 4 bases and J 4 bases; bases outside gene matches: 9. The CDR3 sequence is CASSETGALSTEAFF. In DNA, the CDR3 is TGCGCCAGCAGCGAGACAGGGGCCCTTAGCACTGAAGCTTTCTTT.

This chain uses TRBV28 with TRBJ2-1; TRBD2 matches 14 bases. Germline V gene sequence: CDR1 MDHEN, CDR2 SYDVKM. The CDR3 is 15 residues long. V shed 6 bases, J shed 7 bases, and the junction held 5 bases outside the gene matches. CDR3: CASRPGLAGENEQFF. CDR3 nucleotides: TGTGCCAGCAGACCGGGACTAGCGGGAGAAAATGAGCAGTTCTTC.

The CDR3 loop is CATIKPGGHPLSTNEKLFF. CDR3 sequence (DNA): TGTGCCACCATCAAACCGGGGGGACATCCCCTTTCAACTAATGAAAAACTGTTTTTT. This chain uses TRBV24-1 with TRBJ1-4; D is possibly TRBD1 (6 bases). The CDR3 consists of 19 residues. Germline V gene data show CDR1 as KGHDR and CDR2 as SFDVKD. V lost 8 bases and J lost 0, with 24 bases in between.

As DNA, the CDR3 is TGCGCCAGCAAGGGAATGGGGGGCACTGAAGCTTTCTTT. Amino acid sequence: CASKGMGGTEAFF. The J gene is TRBJ1-1, the V gene TRBV10-2; D may be TRBD1 (5 bases). The germline CDR1 and CDR2 sequences are WSHSY and SAAADI. The CDR3 consists of 13 residues. Trimming removed 7 bases from V and 4 bases from J, with 13 bases in between.

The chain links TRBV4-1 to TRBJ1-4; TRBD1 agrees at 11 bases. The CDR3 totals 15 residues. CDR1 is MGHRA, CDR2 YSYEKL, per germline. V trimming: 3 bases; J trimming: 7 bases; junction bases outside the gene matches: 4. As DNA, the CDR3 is TGCGCCAGCAGCCAGAGGGGGACAGGGGGTGAAAAACTGTTTTTT. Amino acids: CASSQRGTGGEKLFF.

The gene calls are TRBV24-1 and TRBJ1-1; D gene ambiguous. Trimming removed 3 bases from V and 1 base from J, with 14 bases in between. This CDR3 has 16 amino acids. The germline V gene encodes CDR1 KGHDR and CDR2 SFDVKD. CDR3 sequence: CATSDEESNWNTEAFF. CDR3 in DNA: TGTGCCACCAGTGATGAAGAGTCGAACTGGAACACTGAAGCTTTCTTT.

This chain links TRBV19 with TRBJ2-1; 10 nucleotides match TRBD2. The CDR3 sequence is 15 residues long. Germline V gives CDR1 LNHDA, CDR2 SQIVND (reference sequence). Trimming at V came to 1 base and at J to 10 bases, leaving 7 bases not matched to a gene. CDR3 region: CASSIASGSLGEQFF. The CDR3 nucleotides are TGTGCCAGTAGTATAGCTAGCGGGAGTTTAGGGGAGCAGTTCTTC.

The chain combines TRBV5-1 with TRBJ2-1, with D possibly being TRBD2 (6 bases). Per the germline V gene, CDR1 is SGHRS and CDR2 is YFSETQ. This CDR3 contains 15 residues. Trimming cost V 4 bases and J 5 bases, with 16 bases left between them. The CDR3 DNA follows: TGCGCCAGCAGCCCGGGGTGGGAGGCAAACAATGAGCAGTTCTTC. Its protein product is CASSPGWEANNEQFF.

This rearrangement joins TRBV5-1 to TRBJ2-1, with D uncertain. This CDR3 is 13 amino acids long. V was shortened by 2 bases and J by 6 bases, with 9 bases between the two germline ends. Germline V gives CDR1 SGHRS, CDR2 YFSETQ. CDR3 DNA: TGCGCCAGCAGCTTTTTAGTAGCCAATGAGCAGTTCTTC. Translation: CASSFLVANEQFF.

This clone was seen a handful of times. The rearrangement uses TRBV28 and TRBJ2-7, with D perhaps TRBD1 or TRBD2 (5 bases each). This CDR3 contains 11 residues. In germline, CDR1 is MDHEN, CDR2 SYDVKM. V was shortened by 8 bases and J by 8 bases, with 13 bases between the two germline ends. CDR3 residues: CASRDRTKQYF. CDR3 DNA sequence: TGTGCCAGCCGGGACCGTACGAAGCAGTACTTC.

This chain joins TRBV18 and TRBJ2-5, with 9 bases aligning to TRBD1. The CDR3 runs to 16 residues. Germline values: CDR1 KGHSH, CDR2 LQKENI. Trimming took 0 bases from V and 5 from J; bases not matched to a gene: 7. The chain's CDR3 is CASSPPVQGAWETQYF. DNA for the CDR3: TGTGCCAGCTCACCACCGGTACAGGGGGCTTGGGAGACCCAGTACTTC. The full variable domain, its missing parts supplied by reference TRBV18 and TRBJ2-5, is NAGVMQNPRHLVRRRGQEARLRCSPMKGHSHVYWYRQLPEEGLKFMVYLQKENIIDESGMPKERFSAEFPKEGPSILRIQQVVRGDSAAYFCASSPPVQGAWETQYFGPGTRLLVL.

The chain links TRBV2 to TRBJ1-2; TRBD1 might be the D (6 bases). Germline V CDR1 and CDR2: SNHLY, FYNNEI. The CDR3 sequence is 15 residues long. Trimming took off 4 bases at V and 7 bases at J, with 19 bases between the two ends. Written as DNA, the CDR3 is TGTGCCAGCAGTGTTTGCGAGGGGGTTAGCAGTGGCTACACCTTC. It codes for CASSVCEGVSSGYTF.

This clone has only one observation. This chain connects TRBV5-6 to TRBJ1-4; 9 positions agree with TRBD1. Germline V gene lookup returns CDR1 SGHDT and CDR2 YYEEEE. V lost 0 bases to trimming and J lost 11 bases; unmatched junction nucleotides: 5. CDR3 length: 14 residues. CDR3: CASSLADRGSKLFF. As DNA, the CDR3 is TGTGCCAGCAGCTTGGCGGACAGGGGTAGCAAACTGTTTTTT.

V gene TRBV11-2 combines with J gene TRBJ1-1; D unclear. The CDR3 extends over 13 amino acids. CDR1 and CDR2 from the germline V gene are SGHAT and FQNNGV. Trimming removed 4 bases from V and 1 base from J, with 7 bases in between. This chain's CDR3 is CASSYIRNTEAFF. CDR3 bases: TGTGCCAGCAGCTATATAAGGAACACTGAAGCTTTCTTT.

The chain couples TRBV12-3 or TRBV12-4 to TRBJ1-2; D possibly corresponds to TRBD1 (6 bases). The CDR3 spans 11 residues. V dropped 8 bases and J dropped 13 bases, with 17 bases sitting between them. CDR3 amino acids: CASPSLGAGTF. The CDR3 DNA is TGTGCCAGCCCATCCCTGGGGGCTGGCACCTTC.

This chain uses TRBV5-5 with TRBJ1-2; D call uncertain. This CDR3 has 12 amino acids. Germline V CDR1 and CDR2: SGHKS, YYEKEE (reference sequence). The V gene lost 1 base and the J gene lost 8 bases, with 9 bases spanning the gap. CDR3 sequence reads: CASSLTPGGYTF. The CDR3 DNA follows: TGTGCCAGCAGCTTGACGCCTGGGGGCTACACCTTC.

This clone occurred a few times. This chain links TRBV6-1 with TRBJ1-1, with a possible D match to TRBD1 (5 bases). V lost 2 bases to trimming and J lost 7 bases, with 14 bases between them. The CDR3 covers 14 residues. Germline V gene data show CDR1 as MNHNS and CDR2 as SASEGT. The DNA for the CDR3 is TGTGCCAGCAGTGAACCCAGTGGGGGAATTGAAGCTTTCTTT. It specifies CASSEPSGGIEAFF.